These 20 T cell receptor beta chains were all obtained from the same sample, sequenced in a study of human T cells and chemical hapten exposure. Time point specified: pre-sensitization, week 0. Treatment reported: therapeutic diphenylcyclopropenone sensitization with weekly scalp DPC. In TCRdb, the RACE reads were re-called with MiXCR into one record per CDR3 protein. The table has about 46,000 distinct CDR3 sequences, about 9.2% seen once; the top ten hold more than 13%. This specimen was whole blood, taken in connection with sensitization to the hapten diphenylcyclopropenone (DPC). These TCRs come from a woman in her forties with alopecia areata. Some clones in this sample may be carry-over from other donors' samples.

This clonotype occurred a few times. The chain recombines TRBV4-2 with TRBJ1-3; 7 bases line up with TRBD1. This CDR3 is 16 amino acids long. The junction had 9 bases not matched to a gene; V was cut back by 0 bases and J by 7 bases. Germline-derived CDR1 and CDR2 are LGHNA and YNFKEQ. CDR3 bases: TGTGCCAGCAGCCAAGAAGCGGACAGGTGGGGTAACACCATATATTTT. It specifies CASSQEADRWGNTIYF.

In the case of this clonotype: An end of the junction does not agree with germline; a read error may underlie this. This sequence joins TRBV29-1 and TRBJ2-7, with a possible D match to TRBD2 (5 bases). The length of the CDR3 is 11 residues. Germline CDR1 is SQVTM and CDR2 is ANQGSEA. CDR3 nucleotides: TGCAGCATTGAGGGATGTTACGAGCAGTACTTC. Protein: CSIEGCYEQYF.

DNA of the CDR3: TGCAGCGCCGATGGCTACACCTTC. Protein product: CSADGYTF. The rearrangement joins TRBV29-1 to TRBJ1-2; unclear D gene. Germline CDR1 is SQVTM and CDR2 is ANQGSEA. V was cut by 7 bases and J by 6 bases, with 3 bases left in between. The CDR3 totals 8 residues.

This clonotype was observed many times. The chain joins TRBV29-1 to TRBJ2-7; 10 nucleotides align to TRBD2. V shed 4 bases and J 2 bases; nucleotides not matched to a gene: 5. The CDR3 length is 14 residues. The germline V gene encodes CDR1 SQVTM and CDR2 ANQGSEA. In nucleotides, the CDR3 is TGCAGCGTTGCCTCGAGCGGGGGGGCCTACGAGCAGTACTTC. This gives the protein CSVASSGGAYEQYF.

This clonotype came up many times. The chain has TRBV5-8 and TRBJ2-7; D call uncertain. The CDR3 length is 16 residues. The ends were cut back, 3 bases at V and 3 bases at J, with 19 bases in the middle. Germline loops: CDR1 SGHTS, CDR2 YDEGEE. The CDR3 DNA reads TGTGCCAGCAGCTCCAGAATGGGGTCTAATTTCTACGAGCAGTACTTC. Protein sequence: CASSSRMGSNFYEQYF.

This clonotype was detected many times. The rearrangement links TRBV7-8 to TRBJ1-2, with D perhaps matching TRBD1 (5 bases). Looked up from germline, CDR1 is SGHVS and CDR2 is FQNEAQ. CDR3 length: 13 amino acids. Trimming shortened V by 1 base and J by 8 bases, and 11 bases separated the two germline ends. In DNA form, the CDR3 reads TGTGCCAGCAGCTTAGATGAGGGGCGAGGCTACACCTTC. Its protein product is CASSLDEGRGYTF.

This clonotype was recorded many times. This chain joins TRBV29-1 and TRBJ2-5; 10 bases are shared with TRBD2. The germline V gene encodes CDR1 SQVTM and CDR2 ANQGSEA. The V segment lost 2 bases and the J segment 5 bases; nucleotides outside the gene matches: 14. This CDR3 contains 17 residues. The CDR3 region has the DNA TGCAGCGTTGAACGCCCGCTAGCGGGGGAACAGGGGGAGACCCAGTACTTC. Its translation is CSVERPLAGEQGETQYF.

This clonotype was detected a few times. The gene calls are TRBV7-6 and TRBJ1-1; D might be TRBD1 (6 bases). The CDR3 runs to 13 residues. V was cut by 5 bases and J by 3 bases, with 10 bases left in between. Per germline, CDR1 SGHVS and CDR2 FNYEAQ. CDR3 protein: CASSLGQYTEAFF. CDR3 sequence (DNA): TGTGCCAGCAGCCTTGGACAGTACACTGAAGCTTTCTTT.

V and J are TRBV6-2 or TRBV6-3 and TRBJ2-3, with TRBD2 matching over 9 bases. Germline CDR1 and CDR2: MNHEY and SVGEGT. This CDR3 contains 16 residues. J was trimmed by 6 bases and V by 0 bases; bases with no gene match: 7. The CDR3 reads CASSYSAIAGVDTQYF. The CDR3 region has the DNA TGTGCCAGCAGTTACTCGGCGATAGCGGGGGTGGATACGCAGTATTTT.

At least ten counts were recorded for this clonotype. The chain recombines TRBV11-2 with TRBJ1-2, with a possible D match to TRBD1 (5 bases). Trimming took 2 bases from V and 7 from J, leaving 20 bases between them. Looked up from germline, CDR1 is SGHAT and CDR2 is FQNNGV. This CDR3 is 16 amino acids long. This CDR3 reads CASSLLGHGLTSGYTF. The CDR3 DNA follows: TGTGCCAGCAGCTTATTGGGGCACGGTTTAACGTCTGGCTACACCTTC. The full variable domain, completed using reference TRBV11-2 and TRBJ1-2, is EAGVAQSPRYKIIEKRQSVAFWCNPISGHATLYWYQQILGQGPKLLIQFQNNGVVDDSQLPKDRFSAERLKGVDSTLKIQPAKLEDSAVYLCASSLLGHGLTSGYTFGSGTRLTVV.

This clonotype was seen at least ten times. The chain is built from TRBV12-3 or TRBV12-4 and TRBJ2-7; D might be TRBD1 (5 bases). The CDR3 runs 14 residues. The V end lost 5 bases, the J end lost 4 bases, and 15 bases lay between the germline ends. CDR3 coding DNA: TGTGCCAGCAGTCAGGACACAAAAACTTACGAGCAGTACTTC. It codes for CASSQDTKTYEQYF.

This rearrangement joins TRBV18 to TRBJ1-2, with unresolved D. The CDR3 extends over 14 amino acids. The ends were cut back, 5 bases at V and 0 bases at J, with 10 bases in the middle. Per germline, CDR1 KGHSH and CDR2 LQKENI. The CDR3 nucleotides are TGTGCCAGCTCATCCGACGGAACTAACTATGGCTACACCTTC. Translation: CASSSDGTNYGYTF.

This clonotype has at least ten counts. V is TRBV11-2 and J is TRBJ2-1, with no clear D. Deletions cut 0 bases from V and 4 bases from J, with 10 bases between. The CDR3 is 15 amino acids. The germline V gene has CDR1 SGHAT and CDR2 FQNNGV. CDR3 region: CASSLDVSQYNEQFF. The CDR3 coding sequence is TGTGCCAGCAGCTTAGATGTATCTCAATACAATGAGCAGTTCTTC.

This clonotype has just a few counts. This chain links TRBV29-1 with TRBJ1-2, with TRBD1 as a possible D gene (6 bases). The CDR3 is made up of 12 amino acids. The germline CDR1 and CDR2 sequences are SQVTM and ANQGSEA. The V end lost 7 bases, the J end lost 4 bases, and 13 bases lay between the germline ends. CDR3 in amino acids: CSASDRFYGYTF. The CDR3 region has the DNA TGCAGCGCTTCGGACAGATTCTATGGCTACACCTTC.

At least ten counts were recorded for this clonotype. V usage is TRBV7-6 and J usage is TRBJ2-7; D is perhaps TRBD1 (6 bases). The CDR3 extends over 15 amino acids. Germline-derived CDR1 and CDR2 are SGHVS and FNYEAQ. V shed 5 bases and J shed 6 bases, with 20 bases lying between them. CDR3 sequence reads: CASSPHGQGHGEQYF. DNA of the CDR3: TGTGCCAGCAGCCCTCACGGGCAGGGGCATGGCGAGCAGTACTTC.

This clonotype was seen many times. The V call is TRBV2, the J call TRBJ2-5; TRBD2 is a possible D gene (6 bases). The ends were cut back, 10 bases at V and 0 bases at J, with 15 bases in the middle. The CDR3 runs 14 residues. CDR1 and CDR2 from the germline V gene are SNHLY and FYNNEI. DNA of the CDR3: TGTGCCACGCGGCGGCTAGCGTACCAAGAGACCCAGTACTTC. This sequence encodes CATRRLAYQETQYF.

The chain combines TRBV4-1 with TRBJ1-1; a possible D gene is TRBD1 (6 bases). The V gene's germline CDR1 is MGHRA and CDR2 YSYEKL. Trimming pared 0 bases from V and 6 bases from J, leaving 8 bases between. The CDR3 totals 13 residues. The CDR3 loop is CASSQDRGAEAFF. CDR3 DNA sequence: TGCGCCAGCAGCCAAGACAGGGGAGCTGAAGCTTTCTTT.

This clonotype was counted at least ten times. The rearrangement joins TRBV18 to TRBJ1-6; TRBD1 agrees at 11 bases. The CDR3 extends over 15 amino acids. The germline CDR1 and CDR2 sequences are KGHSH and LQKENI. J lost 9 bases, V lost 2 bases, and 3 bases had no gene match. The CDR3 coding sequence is TGTGCCAGCTCACCAGAGGGACAGGGGGTTTCACCCCTCCACTTT. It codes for CASSPEGQGVSPLHF.

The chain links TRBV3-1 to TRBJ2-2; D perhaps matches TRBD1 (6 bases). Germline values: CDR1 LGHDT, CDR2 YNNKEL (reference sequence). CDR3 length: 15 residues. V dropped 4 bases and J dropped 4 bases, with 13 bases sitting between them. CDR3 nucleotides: TGTGCCAGCAGCCCGTACCAGGGGACCACCGGGGAGCTGTTTTTT. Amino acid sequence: CASSPYQGTTGELFF.

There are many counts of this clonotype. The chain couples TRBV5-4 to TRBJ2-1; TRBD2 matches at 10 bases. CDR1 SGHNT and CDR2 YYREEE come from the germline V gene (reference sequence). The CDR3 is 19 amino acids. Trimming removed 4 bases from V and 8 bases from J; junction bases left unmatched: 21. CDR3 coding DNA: TGTGCCAGCAGCCCCGGGCTAGCGGGGGACCCTTCCTCCTTTGATGAGCAGTTCTTC. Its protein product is CASSPGLAGDPSSFDEQFF.